What follows is one T cell receptor beta chain and its context. Its antigen is unknown. This entry comes from a study of cytomegalovirus exposure and HLA in healthy donors. Study observations and caveats: Most TCR sequences showed up rarely, but some public TCRs showed up in many donors. The study labeled fewer than 200 TCR beta chains cytomegalovirus-associated. Subsequent analysis of the 95 to 150 validation repertoires found a tendency for first-cohort TCR clusters to co-occur.

The data were produced by immunoSEQ multiplex PCR, yet TCRdb's version contains in-frame clones alone and is incomplete. Among about 60,000 clones listed, almost 97% were seen once. The germline CDR1 and CDR2 sequences are SGDLS and YYNGEE. The length of the CDR3 is 14 residues. The V end lost 0 bases, the J end lost 8 bases, and 14 bases lay between the germline ends. This clonotype was obtained from a woman younger than 30 in good health and CMV-seronegative. The J gene is TRBJ1-2, the V gene TRBV9, with D uncertain. The specimen sequenced was PBMCs. Here the CDR3 reads CASSVAKEVWGYTF. The CDR3 DNA reads TGTGCCAGCAGCGTAGCCAAGGAGGTTTGGGGCTACACCTTC.